The 22 T cell receptor beta chains presented below share a single source sample, sequenced in a study of T cells in Graves' hyperthyroidism and ophthalmopathy. RNA transcripts were the template for amplifying TCR beta CDR3 regions. TCR CDR3 underwent first-round RT-PCR with the HTBI primer set. TCRdb re-called the multiplex PCR reads with MiXCR, one entry per CDR3 protein. The data contain about 380,000 distinct CDR3 sequences, around 14% of them seen just once; the ten biggest clones take up 9.5% to 11%. Source material: blood. These receptors all stem from a woman aged 55-69 years with Graves' hyperthyroidism.

This clonotype was detected only a few times. V and J are TRBV11-3 and TRBJ2-7; maybe TRBD2 (6 bases). The germline gives CDR1 SGHNT, CDR2 YENEEA. The length of the CDR3 is 13 residues. The germline V and J ends were trimmed by 2 bases and 5 bases, with 10 bases remaining between them. The CDR3, as DNA: TGTGCCAGCAGCTTAACTAGCTTAAACGAGCAGTACTTC. It codes for CASSLTSLNEQYF.

This chain uses TRBV25-1 with TRBJ2-3; the D gene is possibly TRBD1 (6 bases). Per germline, CDR1 MGHDK and CDR2 SYGVNS. V was shortened by 7 bases and J by 4 bases, with 12 bases between the two germline ends. This CDR3 is 13 amino acids long. CDR3 sequence (DNA): TGTGCCAGCATCGACAGGTTCGCAGATACGCAGTATTTT. As protein: CASIDRFADTQYF. Supplemented by reference TRBV25-1 and TRBJ2-3, the full variable domain reads EADIYQTPRYLVIGTGKKITLECSQTMGHDKMYWYQQDPGMELHLIHYSYGVNSTEKGDLSSESTVSRIRTEHFPLTLESARPSHTSQYLCASIDRFADTQYFGPGTRLTVL.

This clonotype was detected a few times. The chain joins TRBV5-1 to TRBJ1-4, with D unclear. V dropped 0 bases and J dropped 10 bases, with 16 bases sitting between them. The CDR3 is made up of 15 amino acids. Germline CDR1 reads SGHRS; CDR2 reads YFSETQ. The CDR3 coding sequence is TGCGCCAGCAGCTTGGAATGGCGCACCAACTCAAAACTGTTTTTT. Protein: CASSLEWRTNSKLFF.

There are many counts of this clonotype. The gene calls are TRBV7-3 and TRBJ2-1; maybe TRBD2 (5 bases). Germline assignment: CDR1 SGHTA and CDR2 FQGTGA. There are 15 residues in the CDR3. V dropped 6 bases and J dropped 0 bases, with 12 bases sitting between them. Written as DNA, the CDR3 is TGTGCCAGCAGTCCAAGCGGTAGCTCCTACAATGAGCAGTTCTTC. It specifies CASSPSGSSYNEQFF.

Many counts were recorded for this clonotype. The chain carries TRBV7-3 and TRBJ2-1; 7 positions match TRBD2. The V segment lost 3 bases and the J segment 7 bases; nucleotides outside the gene matches: 6. The CDR3 has 14 residues. The germline gives CDR1 SGHTA, CDR2 FQGTGA. This chain's CDR3 is CASSLGLGGNEQFF. For the CDR3, the DNA is TGTGCCAGCAGCTTGGGACTCGGGGGGAATGAGCAGTTCTTC.

This clonotype was counted many times. The chain employs TRBV12-3 or TRBV12-4 and TRBJ2-5; perhaps TRBD2 as D (6 bases). The CDR3 has 12 amino acids. The V and J ends lost 6 bases and 5 bases respectively, with 10 bases between them. The CDR3 spells CASRGTPETQYF. DNA for the CDR3: TGTGCCAGCAGGGGGACTCCGGAGACCCAGTACTTC.

This clonotype was recorded many times. The chain recombines TRBV2 with TRBJ1-1; no clear D. Trimming left V 0 bases short and J 8 bases short, with 7 bases between. This CDR3 region has 12 residues. CDR1 and CDR2 from the germline V gene are SNHLY and FYNNEI. The CDR3 bases are TGTGCCAGCAGTGAAGCGAGCGAGGAAGCTTTCTTT. Translating it yields CASSEASEEAFF.

This clonotype was recorded many times. The CDR3 region has the DNA TGTGCCAGCAGTTCGACTCGTACCGATAATTCACCCCTCCACTTT. Translation gives CASSSTRTDNSPLHF. V and J are TRBV6-2 or TRBV6-3 and TRBJ1-6; D not resolved. The germline gives CDR1 MNHEY, CDR2 SVGEGT. This CDR3 is built from 15 residues. V lost 4 bases and J lost 5, with 12 bases in between.

This clonotype was detected only a few times. The chain combines TRBV15 with TRBJ2-1; 8 bases are shared with TRBD2. Losses at the gene ends were 6 bases for V and 8 bases for J; bases not matched to a gene: 18. Germline values: CDR1 LNHNV, CDR2 YYDKDF (reference sequence). CDR3 length: 17 amino acids. In DNA form, the CDR3 reads TGTGCCACCAGAAGCTCAGCTCCAGCGGGAGTATTTGATGAGCAGTTCTTC. It is translated as CATRSSAPAGVFDEQFF.

This clonotype was counted at least ten times. The chain carries TRBV11-2 and TRBJ2-1, with 10 nucleotides matching TRBD2. V gave up 2 bases and J gave up 5 bases; unmatched junction bases: 12. There are 18 residues in the CDR3. CDR1 and CDR2 from the germline V gene are SGHAT and FQNNGV. The CDR3 loop is CASSLPTKAGGPHNEQFF. CDR3 sequence (DNA): TGTGCCAGCAGCTTACCAACAAAAGCGGGAGGGCCACACAATGAGCAGTTCTTC.

This clonotype was observed many times. The chain joins TRBV11-1 to TRBJ2-7; D might be TRBD1 (6 bases). Germline loops: CDR1 SGHAT, CDR2 FQDESV (reference sequence). Between the trimmed V and J ends, which lost 2 bases and 6 bases, there was a span of 20 bases. The CDR3 extends over 16 amino acids. The CDR3 DNA reads as TGTGCCAGCAGCTTACTGGTGCTGGGGGCGTCGGTCGAGCAGTACTTC. Its translation is CASSLLVLGASVEQYF.

This clonotype was picked up a small number of times. V usage is TRBV20-1 and J usage is TRBJ1-4; D call uncertain. The germline CDR1 and CDR2 sequences are DFQATT and SNEGSKA (reference sequence). CDR3 length: 14 residues. V was clipped by 3 bases and J by 2 bases, with 10 bases between them. The CDR3, as DNA: TGCAGTGCTAGGGGGTCCTGGACTAATGAAAAACTGTTTTTT. Its protein product is CSARGSWTNEKLFF.

This clonotype was recorded at least ten times. The gene calls are TRBV6-2 or TRBV6-3 and TRBJ1-5; weak D call: TRBD1 (6 bases). Germline loops: CDR1 MNHEY, CDR2 SVGEGT. Trimming stripped 0 bases from V and 1 base from J, with 7 bases between. The CDR3 runs 15 residues. The CDR3 nucleotides read TGTGCCAGCAGTTACTCAGACAGGAGCAATCAGCCCCAGCATTTT. Translation gives CASSYSDRSNQPQHF.

This clonotype was seen more than once but under ten times. The chain carries TRBV10-1 and TRBJ2-3; TRBD2 aligns across 8 bases. Germline CDR1 and CDR2: WNHNN and SYGVQD (reference sequence). V lost 5 bases to trimming and J lost 6 bases; unmatched junction nucleotides: 7. This CDR3 has 14 amino acids. The CDR3 sequence: CASSIAGITDTQYF. The CDR3, as DNA: TGCGCCAGCAGTATAGCGGGAATTACGGATACGCAGTATTTT.

This clonotype came up many times. The rearrangement uses TRBV5-8 and TRBJ2-5; perhaps TRBD1 as D (6 bases). This CDR3 contains 16 residues. V shed 4 bases and J shed 0 bases, with 16 bases lying between them. Germline V gene sequence: CDR1 SGHTS, CDR2 YDEGEE. The CDR3 DNA reads TGTGCCAGCAGCGGGGGCCGGGCAGGTCACCAAGAGACCCAGTACTTC. Translation gives CASSGGRAGHQETQYF.

There are many counts of this clonotype. The genes are TRBV28 and TRBJ2-1, with D unresolved. The CDR3 extends over 12 amino acids. CDR1 and CDR2 from the germline V gene are MDHEN and SYDVKM. Trimming took off 7 bases at V and 10 bases at J, with 14 bases between the two ends. The CDR3 region is CASTRPVGEQFF. The CDR3 DNA is TGTGCCAGCACGAGACCGGTGGGCGAGCAGTTCTTC.

This clonotype was picked up many times. The gene calls are TRBV10-3 and TRBJ2-7, with 11 bases that match TRBD2. With 4 bases clipped from V and 5 bases from J, the junction kept 7 bases outside the gene matches. There are 15 residues in the CDR3. Germline V gene lookup returns CDR1 ENHRY and CDR2 SYGVKD. The CDR3 spells CAISGSGRAADEQYF. CDR3 sequence (DNA): TGTGCCATCAGTGGTAGCGGGAGGGCCGCCGACGAGCAGTACTTC.

To note about this clonotype: A much bigger clone sits one base away, suggesting this may be a read error. The chain combines TRBV11-3 with TRBJ2-2; maybe TRBD1 (5 bases). V lost 4 bases, J lost 6 bases, and 18 bases lay in between. Looked up from germline, CDR1 is SGHNT and CDR2 is YENEEA. This CDR3 is built from 16 residues. The CDR3 nucleotides read TGTGCCAGCAGCTCCGGGCGCGGACACAACGCCGGGGAGCTGTTTTTT. Its translation is CASSSGRGHNAGELFF.

The V gene is TRBV7-3, the J gene TRBJ2-5, with 11 positions matching TRBD2. The CDR3 is made up of 14 amino acids. With 5 bases clipped from V and 7 bases from J, the junction kept 6 bases outside the gene matches. Germline CDR1 and CDR2: SGHTA and FQGTGA. The CDR3 sequence is CASSKLAGDGTQYF. The CDR3 DNA reads as TGTGCCAGCAGCAAACTAGCGGGAGATGGGACCCAGTACTTC.

This clonotype was seen ten or more times. The chain links TRBV24-1 to TRBJ2-5; D possibly matches TRBD1 or TRBD2 (5 bases each). Trimming left V 4 bases short and J 4 bases short, with 9 bases between. CDR3 length: 13 residues. CDR1 and CDR2 from the germline V gene are KGHDR and SFDVKD. The CDR3, as DNA: TGTGCCACCAGTGAGGGGGTCGCAGAGACCCAGTACTTC. This encodes CATSEGVAETQYF.

In DNA form, the CDR3 reads TGTGCCAGCAGCTTACCGGGACACCATAGCAATCAGCCCCAGCATTTT. It encodes CASSLPGHHSNQPQHF. V usage is TRBV11-2 and J usage is TRBJ1-5; D is perhaps TRBD1 (6 bases). Trimming left V 2 bases short and J 0 bases short, with 11 bases between. There are 16 residues in the CDR3. Looked up from germline, CDR1 is SGHAT and CDR2 is FQNNGV.

This clonotype was recorded a few times. The chain recombines TRBV6-1 with TRBJ1-2; TRBD1 aligns across 10 bases. CDR3 length equals 13 residues. The ends lost 8 bases at V and 4 bases at J; junction bases unmatched: 4. Germline V gene data show CDR1 as MNHNS and CDR2 as SASEGT. DNA for the CDR3: TGTGCCAGCCGGGACAGGGGAGGCTATGGCTACACCTTC. It specifies CASRDRGGYGYTF.